The source of this T cell receptor beta chain is a study of human T cells and chemical hapten exposure. In the study overall: Patch tests of 0.01% DPC on the upper back were read at 6 days. Study-level results: Expanded TCRs showed more large CDR3 clusters than pre-sensitization or healthy control sets. TCRs above 1 in 1000 frequency did not change with DPC sensitization.

Time point indicated: patch test 3, about 24 weeks after DPC sensitization. Indicated treatment: therapeutic diphenylcyclopropenone sensitization with weekly scalp DPC. This CDR3 contains 16 residues. V shed 3 bases, J shed 2 bases, and the junction held 5 bases outside the gene matches. Germline CDR1 and CDR2: SEHNR and FQNEAQ (reference sequence). TCRdb used MiXCR to reprocess the RACE reads, holding one entry per CDR3 protein. The data hold around 85,000 distinct CDR3 sequences, with over 10% observed a single time. On this clonotype itself: What it binds is not known.

The rearrangement links TRBV7-9 to TRBJ2-5, with 11 bases aligning to TRBD2. The sequence was collected from a woman in her forties or fifties with alopecia areata. Some clones in this sample may be carry-over from other donors' samples. The starting material was whole blood, obtained in connection with sensitization to the hapten diphenylcyclopropenone (DPC). Written as DNA, the CDR3 is TGTGCCAGCAGCTTCGGACTAGCGGGCCTTCAAGAGACCCAGTACTTC. Amino acid sequence: CASSFGLAGLQETQYF. Supplemented by reference TRBV7-9 and TRBJ2-5, the full variable domain reads DTGVSQNPRHKITKRGQNVTFRCDPISEHNRLYWYRQTLGQGPEFLTYFQNEAQLEKSRLLSDRFSAERPKGSFSTLEIQRTEQGDSAMYLCASSFGLAGLQETQYFGPGTRLLVL.